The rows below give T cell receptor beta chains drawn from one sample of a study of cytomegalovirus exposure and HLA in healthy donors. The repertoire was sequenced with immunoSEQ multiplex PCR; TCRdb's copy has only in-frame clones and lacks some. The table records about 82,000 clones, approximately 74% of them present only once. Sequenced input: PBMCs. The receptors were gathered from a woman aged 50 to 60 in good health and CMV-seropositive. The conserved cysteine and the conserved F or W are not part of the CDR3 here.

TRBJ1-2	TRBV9	ASSGTGWYGYT
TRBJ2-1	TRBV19	ASSIRLAGYNEQF
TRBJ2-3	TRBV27	ASSLSSGVWTDTQY
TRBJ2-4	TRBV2	ASRTGSNIQY
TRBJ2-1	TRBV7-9	ASSLAGAVEQF
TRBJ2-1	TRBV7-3	ASIAGLSSYNEQF
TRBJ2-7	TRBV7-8	ASSRTGTGFYEQY
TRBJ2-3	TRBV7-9	SSSTSGSTDTQY
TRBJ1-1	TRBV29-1	SAKTGPNTEAF
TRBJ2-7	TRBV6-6	ASSYDRTEQY
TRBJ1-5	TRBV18	ASSLTTDSNQPQH
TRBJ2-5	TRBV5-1	ASSRGSGETQY
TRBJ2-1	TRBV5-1	ASTKQGLVVHEQF
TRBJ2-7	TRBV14	ASSQDPTSGSLRGLLGEQY
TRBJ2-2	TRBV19	ASSPRGQGFGELF
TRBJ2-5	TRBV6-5	ASRGVQETQY
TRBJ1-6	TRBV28	ASREQSSYNSPLH
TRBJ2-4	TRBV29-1	SVVQLAKNIQY
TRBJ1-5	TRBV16	ASSLDSQPNQPQH
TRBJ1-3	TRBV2	ASRPGTGASGNTIY
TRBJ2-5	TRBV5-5	ASSRDSPSAAQY
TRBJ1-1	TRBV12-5	ASGSRTGRAF
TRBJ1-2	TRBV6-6	ASSQDSYGYT
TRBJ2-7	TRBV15	ATSRPQGPSYEQY
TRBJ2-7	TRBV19	ASAGVAASYEQY